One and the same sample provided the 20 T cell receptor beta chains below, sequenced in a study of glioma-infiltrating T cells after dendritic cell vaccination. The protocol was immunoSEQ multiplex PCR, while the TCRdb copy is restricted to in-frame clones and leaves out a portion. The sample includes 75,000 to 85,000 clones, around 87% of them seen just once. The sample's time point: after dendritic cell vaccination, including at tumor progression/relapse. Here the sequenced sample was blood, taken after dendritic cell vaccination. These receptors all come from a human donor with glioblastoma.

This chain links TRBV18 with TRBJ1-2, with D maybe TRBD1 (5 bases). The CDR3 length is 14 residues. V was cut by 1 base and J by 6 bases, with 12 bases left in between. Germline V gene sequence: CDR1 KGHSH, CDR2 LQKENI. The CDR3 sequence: CASSPRAGENGYTF. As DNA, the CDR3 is TGTGCCAGCTCACCACGGGCGGGGGAGAATGGCTACACCTTC.

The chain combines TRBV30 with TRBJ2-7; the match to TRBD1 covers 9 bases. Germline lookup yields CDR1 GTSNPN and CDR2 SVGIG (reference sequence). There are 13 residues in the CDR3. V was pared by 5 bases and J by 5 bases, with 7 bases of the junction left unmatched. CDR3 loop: CAWRTGVEDEQYF. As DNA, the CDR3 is TGTGCCTGGCGGACAGGGGTGGAGGACGAGCAGTACTTC.

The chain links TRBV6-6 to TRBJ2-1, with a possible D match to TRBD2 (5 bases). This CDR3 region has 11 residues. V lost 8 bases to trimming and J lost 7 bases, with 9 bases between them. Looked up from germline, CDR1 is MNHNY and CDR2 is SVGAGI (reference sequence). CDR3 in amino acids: CASGRGNEQFF. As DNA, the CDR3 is TGTGCCAGCGGCAGAGGGAATGAGCAGTTCTTC.

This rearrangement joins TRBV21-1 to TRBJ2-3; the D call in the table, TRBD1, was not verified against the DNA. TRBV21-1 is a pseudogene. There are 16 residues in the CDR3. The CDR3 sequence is CASSSRGTGITDTQYF. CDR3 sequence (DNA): TGTGCCAGCAGCTCAAGAGGGACAGGTATCACAGATACGCAGTATTTT.

This CDR3 reads CASRGQGYQPQHF. In DNA form, the CDR3 reads TGTGCCAGCAGAGGACAGGGATATCAGCCCCAGCATTTT. The V and J genes are TRBV2 and TRBJ1-5; 8 nucleotides agree with TRBD1. The germline V gene has CDR1 SNHLY and CDR2 FYNNEI. Germline trimming cut 6 bases from V and 5 bases from J; bases unmatched to any gene: 3. The CDR3 runs to 13 residues.

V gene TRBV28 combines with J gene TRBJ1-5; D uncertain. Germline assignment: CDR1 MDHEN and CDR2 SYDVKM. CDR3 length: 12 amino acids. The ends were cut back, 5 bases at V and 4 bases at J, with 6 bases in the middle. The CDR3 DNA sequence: TGTGCCAGCAGTCTCTTTAATCAGCCCCAGCATTTT. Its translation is CASSLFNQPQHF.

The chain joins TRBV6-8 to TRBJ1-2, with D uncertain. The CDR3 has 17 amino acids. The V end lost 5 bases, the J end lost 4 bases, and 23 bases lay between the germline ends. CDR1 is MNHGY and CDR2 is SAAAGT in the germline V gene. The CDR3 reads CASSGVICSRKTYGYTF. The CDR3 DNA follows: TGTGCCAGCAGTGGCGTAATATGCTCTAGAAAGACCTATGGCTACACCTTC.

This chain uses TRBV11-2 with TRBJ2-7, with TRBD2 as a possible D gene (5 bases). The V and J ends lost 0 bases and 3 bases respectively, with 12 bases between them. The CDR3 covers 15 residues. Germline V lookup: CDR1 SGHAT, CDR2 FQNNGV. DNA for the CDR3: TGTGCCAGCAGCTTAGATAGAGCCAGCGGCTACGAGCAGTACTTC. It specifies CASSLDRASGYEQYF.

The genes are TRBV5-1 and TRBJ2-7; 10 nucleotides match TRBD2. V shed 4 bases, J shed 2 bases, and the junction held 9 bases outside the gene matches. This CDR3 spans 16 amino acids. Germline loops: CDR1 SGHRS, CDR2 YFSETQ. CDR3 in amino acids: CASSTVTSGIPYEQYF. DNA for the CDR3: TGCGCCAGCAGCACCGTAACTAGCGGGATACCCTACGAGCAGTACTTC.

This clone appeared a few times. CDR3 sequence (DNA): TGTGCCAGCAGCTTAAATTCGCTACCCAACGAGCAGTACTTC. The encoded protein is CASSLNSLPNEQYF. The rearrangement joins TRBV7-6 to TRBJ2-7, with D unresolved. From germline, CDR1 is SGHVS and CDR2 FNYEAQ. V lost 2 bases to trimming and J lost 5 bases, with 13 bases between them. This CDR3 contains 14 residues.

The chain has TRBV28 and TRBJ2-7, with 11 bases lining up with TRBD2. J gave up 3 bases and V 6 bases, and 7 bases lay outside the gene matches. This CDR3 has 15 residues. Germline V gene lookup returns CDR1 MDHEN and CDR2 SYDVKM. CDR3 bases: TGTGCCAGCAGCATTACTAGCGGGAGTCTCTACGAGCAGTACTTC. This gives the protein CASSITSGSLYEQYF.

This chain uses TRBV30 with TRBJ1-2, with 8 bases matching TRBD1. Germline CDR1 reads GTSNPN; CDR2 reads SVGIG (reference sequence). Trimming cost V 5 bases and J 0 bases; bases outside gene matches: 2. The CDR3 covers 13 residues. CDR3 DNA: TGTGCCTGGGTACAGGGGGCTAACTATGGCTACACCTTC. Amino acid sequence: CAWVQGANYGYTF.

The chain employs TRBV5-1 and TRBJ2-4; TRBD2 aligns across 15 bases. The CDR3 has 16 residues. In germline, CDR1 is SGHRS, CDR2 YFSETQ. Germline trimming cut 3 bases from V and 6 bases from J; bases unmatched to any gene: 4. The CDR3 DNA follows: TGCGCCAGCAGCTCCGGACTAGCGGGGGGGGGAAACATTCAGTACTTC. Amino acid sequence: CASSSGLAGGGNIQYF.

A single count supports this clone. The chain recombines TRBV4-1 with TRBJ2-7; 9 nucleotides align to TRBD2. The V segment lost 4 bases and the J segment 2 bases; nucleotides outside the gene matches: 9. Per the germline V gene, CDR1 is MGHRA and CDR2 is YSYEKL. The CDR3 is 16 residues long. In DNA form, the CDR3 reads TGCGCCAGCAGCCTAACTAGCGGGCGATCACCCTACGAGCAGTACTTC. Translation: CASSLTSGRSPYEQYF.

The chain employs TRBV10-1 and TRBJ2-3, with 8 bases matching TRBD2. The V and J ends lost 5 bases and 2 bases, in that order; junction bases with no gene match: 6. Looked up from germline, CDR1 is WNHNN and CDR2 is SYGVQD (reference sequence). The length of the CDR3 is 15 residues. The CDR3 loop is CASSLLAADTDTQYF. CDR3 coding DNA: TGCGCCAGCAGTCTACTAGCGGCCGACACAGATACGCAGTATTTT.

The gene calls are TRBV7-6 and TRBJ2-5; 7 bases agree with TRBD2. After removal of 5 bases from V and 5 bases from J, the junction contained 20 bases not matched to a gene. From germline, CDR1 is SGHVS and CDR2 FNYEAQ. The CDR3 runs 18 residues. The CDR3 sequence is CASSLSPLTSLVLETQYF. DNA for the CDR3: TGTGCCAGCAGCCTTTCCCCCCTGACTAGCCTGGTCTTGGAGACCCAGTACTTC.

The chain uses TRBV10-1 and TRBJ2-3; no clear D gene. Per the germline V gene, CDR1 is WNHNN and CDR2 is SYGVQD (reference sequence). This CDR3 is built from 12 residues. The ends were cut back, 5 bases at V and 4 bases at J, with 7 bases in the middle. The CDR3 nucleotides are TGCGCCAGCAGTCGGCAGGCAGATACGCAGTATTTT. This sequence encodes CASSRQADTQYF.

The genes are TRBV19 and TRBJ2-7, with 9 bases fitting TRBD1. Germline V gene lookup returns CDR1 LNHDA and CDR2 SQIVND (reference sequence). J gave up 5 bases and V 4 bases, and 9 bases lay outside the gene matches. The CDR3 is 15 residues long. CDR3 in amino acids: CASSTTGQGIHEQYF. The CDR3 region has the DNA TGTGCCAGTAGTACGACCGGACAGGGGATCCACGAGCAGTACTTC.

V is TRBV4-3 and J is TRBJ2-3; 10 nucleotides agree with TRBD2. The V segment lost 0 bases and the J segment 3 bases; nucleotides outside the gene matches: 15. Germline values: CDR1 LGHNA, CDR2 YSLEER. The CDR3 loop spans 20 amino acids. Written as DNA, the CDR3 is TGCGCCAGCAGCCAAGATAGCGGGAGCGGGAGGGCTTTACTAACAGATACGCAGTATTTT. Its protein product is CASSQDSGSGRALLTDTQYF.

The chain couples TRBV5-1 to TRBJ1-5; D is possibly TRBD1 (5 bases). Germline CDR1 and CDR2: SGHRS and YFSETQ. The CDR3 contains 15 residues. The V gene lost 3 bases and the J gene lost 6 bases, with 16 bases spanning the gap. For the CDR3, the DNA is TGCGCCAGCAGCTCCCTCGGAGGGGACGGTCAGCCCCAGCATTTT. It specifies CASSSLGGDGQPQHF.